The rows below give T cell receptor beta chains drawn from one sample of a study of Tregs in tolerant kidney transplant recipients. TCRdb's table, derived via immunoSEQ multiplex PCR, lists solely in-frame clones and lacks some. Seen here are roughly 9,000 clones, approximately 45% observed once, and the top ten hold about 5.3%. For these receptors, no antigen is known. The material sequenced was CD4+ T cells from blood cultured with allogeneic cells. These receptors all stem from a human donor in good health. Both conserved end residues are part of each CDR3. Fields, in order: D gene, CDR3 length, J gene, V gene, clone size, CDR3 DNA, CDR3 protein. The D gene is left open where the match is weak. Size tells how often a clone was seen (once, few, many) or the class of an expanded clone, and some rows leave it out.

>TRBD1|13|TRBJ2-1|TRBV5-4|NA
TGTGCCAGCAGCCGGGACAGGCGGAATGAGCAGTTCTTC
CASSRDRRNEQFF
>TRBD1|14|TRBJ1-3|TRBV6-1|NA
TGTGCCAGCAGCCTAGGACAGGGTTGGTACACCATATATTTT
CASSLGQGWYTIYF
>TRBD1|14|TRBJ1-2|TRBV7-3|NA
TGTGCCAGCAGCTTAAACAGGGGAATAGGGGGCTACACCTTC
CASSLNRGIGGYTF
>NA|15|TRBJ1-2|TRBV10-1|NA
TGCGCCAGCAGTGATCGCCCGGAGGGAGGCTATGGCTACACCTTC
CASSDRPEGGYGYTF
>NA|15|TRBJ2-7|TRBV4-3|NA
TGCGCCAGCAGCCAAGGTAGAGGAAGGGGCTACGAGCAGTACTTC
CASSQGRGRGYEQYF
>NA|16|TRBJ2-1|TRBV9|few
TGTGCCAGCAGCCTCCTTGGCAGGTTCCCCTACAATGAGCAGTTCTTC
CASSLLGRFPYNEQFF
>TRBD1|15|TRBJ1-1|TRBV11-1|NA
TGTGCCAGCAGTGGAGACCGGACAGGGAGGCCTGAAGCTTTCTTT
CASSGDRTGRPEAFF
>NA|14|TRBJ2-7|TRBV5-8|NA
TGTGCCAGCAGCTTGACAGGGGGGGCCTACGAGCAGTACTTC
CASSLTGGAYEQYF
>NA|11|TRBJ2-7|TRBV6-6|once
TGTGCCAGCAGTCGGGACGGAGCTCAATACTTC
CASSRDGAQYF
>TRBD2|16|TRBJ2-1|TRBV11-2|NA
TGTGCCAGCAGCCCCCAAGGGACTAGCGGTTACAATGAGCAGTTCTTC
CASSPQGTSGYNEQFF
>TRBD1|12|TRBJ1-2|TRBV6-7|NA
TGTGCCAGCAGTTTATCAGGGGGTAGCTACACCTTC
CASSLSGGSYTF
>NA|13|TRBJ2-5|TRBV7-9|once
TGTGCCAGCAGCACGCACTCCGGGAAATCCCAGTACTTC
CASSTHSGKSQYF
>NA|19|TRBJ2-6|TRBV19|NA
TGTGCCAGTAGTATTGTCTCCTGGGACGTCACCACTGGGGCCAACGTCCTGACTTTC
CASSIVSWDVTTGANVLTF